What follows are 16 T cell receptor beta chains derived from one specimen sequenced in a study of a mutant IDH1 vaccine in newly diagnosed glioma. The protocol was immunoSEQ multiplex PCR, while the TCRdb copy is restricted to in-frame clones and leaves out a portion. The sample comprises 75,000 to 100,000 clones, about four fifths of which are singletons, and roughly 5.3% rests with the top ten. Time point given: baseline, week 1 (first vaccination visit). This sample's treatment: pre-vaccination baseline after standard-of-care therapy. Sequenced here: PBMCs, sampled from a glioma patient treated with radiotherapy, temozolomide or both. The receptors derive from a man aged 35 to 55 with glioma. Some clones in this sample may be carry-over from other donors' samples.

The chain recombines TRBV29-1 with TRBJ1-2; D is unclear. From germline, CDR1 is SQVTM and CDR2 ANQGSEA. Trimming cost V 3 bases and J 0 bases, with 2 bases left between them. The CDR3 has 11 residues. The CDR3 region is CSVDANYGYTF. The CDR3, as DNA: TGCAGCGTTGATGCTAACTATGGCTACACCTTC. Combining the CDR3 with reference TRBV29-1 and TRBJ1-2 gives the whole variable domain SAVISQKPSRDICQRGTSLTIQCQVDSQVTMMFWYRQQPGQSLTLIATANQGSEATYESGFVIDKFPISRPNLTFSTLTVSNMSPEDSSIYLCSVDANYGYTFGSGTRLTVV.

The table lists this clone with a count of one. The rearrangement uses TRBV6-1 and TRBJ1-2; 11 nucleotides agree with TRBD1. Germline V gene lookup returns CDR1 MNHNS and CDR2 SASEGT. The V gene end was trimmed by 2 bases and the J gene end by 5 bases; junction bases not matched to a gene: 4. CDR3 length: 15 residues. This CDR3 reads CASSESGQGEYGYTF. CDR3 coding DNA: TGTGCCAGCAGTGAATCGGGACAGGGGGAATATGGCTACACCTTC.

There are a few counts of this clone. The chain joins TRBV5-4 to TRBJ1-6; the D gene is possibly TRBD1 (6 bases). CDR3 size: 14 residues. V was shortened by 4 bases and J by 12 bases, with 17 bases between the two germline ends. The germline V gene encodes CDR1 SGHNT and CDR2 YYREEE (reference sequence). CDR3 in amino acids: CASSTYWDIEPLHF. CDR3 DNA: TGTGCCAGCAGCACTTACTGGGACATAGAACCCCTCCACTTT.

This sequence joins TRBV4-1 and TRBJ2-7; D unresolved. V was pared by 0 bases and J by 2 bases, with 8 bases between. This CDR3 has 14 residues. Germline V gives CDR1 MGHRA, CDR2 YSYEKL. The CDR3 protein is CASSQDLRAYEQYF. CDR3 nucleotides: TGCGCCAGCAGCCAAGATTTAAGAGCCTACGAGCAGTACTTC.

This rearrangement joins TRBV5-1 to TRBJ2-3; the match to TRBD2 covers 11 bases. V dropped 7 bases and J dropped 2; count of bases not matched to a gene: 3. From germline, CDR1 is SGHRS and CDR2 YFSETQ. This CDR3 comprises 14 residues. The CDR3 sequence is CASRLAGNTDTQYF. The CDR3 bases are TGCGCCAGCCGACTAGCGGGGAACACAGATACGCAGTATTTT.

The chain carries TRBV6-4 and TRBJ2-7; maybe TRBD1 (6 bases). CDR1 MRHNA and CDR2 SNTAGT come from the germline V gene. V lost 1 base to trimming and J lost 6 bases, with 10 bases between them. This CDR3 spans 13 amino acids. The DNA of the CDR3 is TGTGCCAGCAGTGACTTGCAGGGGACCGAGCAGTACTTC. Translation gives CASSDLQGTEQYF.

This sequence joins TRBV29-1 and TRBJ1-2; 10 positions agree with TRBD1. This CDR3 contains 12 residues. V shed 7 bases, J shed 8 bases, and the junction held 7 bases outside the gene matches. Germline V gene data show CDR1 as SQVTM and CDR2 as ANQGSEA. CDR3 region: CSAQTGGQGYTF. Here the CDR3 DNA reads TGCAGCGCTCAGACAGGGGGCCAGGGCTACACCTTC.

V usage is TRBV5-1 and J usage is TRBJ2-3; 9 bases are a match to TRBD2. The CDR3 runs 16 residues. V shed 0 bases and J 2 bases; nucleotides not matched to a gene: 4. Germline-derived CDR1 and CDR2 are SGHRS and YFSETQ. CDR3 DNA: TGCGCCAGCAGCTTGGGTGCTAGCGGGGCCACAGATACGCAGTATTTT. Translating it yields CASSLGASGATDTQYF.

There are a few counts of this clone. CDR3 nucleotides: TGCAGCGGGACGTGGGGGGAAGAGACCCAGTACTTC. It is translated as CSGTWGEETQYF. The chain couples TRBV29-1 to TRBJ2-5; maybe TRBD2 (6 bases). The CDR3 runs 12 residues. Germline loops: CDR1 SQVTM, CDR2 ANQGSEA. V shed 7 bases and J shed 3 bases, with 12 bases lying between them.

The sample holds a few counts of this clone. The chain links TRBV19 to TRBJ1-5; D uncertain. CDR1 and CDR2 from the germline V gene are LNHDA and SQIVND (reference sequence). V was pared by 6 bases and J by 0 bases, with 12 bases between. The CDR3 has 15 amino acids. CDR3: CASSPGRDSNQPQHF. CDR3 sequence (DNA): TGTGCCAGTAGCCCCGGTAGGGATAGCAATCAGCCCCAGCATTTT. The variable domain in full, with the rest retrieved from reference TRBV19 and TRBJ1-5, is DGGITQSPKYLFRKEGQNVTLSCEQNLNHDAMYWYRQDPGQGLRLIYYSQIVNDFQKGDIAEGYSVSREKKESFPLTVTSAQKNPTAFYLCASSPGRDSNQPQHFGDGTRLSIL.

The chain has TRBV15 and TRBJ1-1; 9 bases are a match to TRBD1. The J segment lost 1 base and the V segment lost 2 bases, leaving 5 bases of the junction unmatched. Germline V gene sequence: CDR1 LNHNV, CDR2 YYDKDF (reference sequence). The length of the CDR3 is 16 residues. The CDR3 bases are TGTGCCACCAGCAGAAGATGGACAGGGGAGAACACTGAAGCTTTCTTT. Protein: CATSRRWTGENTEAFF.

This sequence joins TRBV6-6 and TRBJ2-7, with 8 bases that match TRBD1. Germline V gives CDR1 MNHNY, CDR2 SVGAGI (reference sequence). The CDR3 consists of 12 residues. The V and J ends lost 8 bases and 2 bases, in that order; junction bases with no gene match: 2. The CDR3 sequence: CASRDRTYEQYF. The CDR3 DNA reads TGTGCCAGCCGGGACAGGACCTACGAGCAGTACTTC.

This chain joins TRBV6-5 and TRBJ2-7; 7 bases are a match to TRBD1. Per the germline V gene, CDR1 is MNHEY and CDR2 is SVGAGI. This CDR3 contains 16 residues. Trimming at V came to 0 bases and at J to 6 bases, leaving 11 bases not matched to a gene. CDR3 region: CASSYSYRGTGREQYF. CDR3 bases: TGTGCCAGCAGTTACTCGTACAGGGGAACCGGTCGCGAGCAGTACTTC.

J is TRBJ1-6 and V is TRBV30, with TRBD1 as a possible D gene (5 bases). V gave up 1 base and J gave up 9 bases, with 19 bases separating them. Germline V gives CDR1 GTSNPN, CDR2 SVGIG (reference sequence). This CDR3 region has 16 residues. CDR3 sequence (DNA): TGTGCCTGGAGTGGGGGGGGTAATGCGATAGGTTCACCCCTCCACTTT. Its protein is CAWSGGGNAIGSPLHF.

V and J are TRBV7-9 and TRBJ2-5; D gene uncertain. The CDR3 runs 11 residues. Germline values: CDR1 SEHNR, CDR2 FQNEAQ (reference sequence). Trimming removed 5 bases from V and 3 bases from J, with 4 bases in between. The CDR3 DNA reads TGTGCCAGCAGCCAAAAAGAGACCCAGTACTTC. Its translation is CASSQKETQYF.

This clone was observed a handful of times. The chain joins TRBV4-1 to TRBJ2-1; TRBD2 matches 16 bases. Germline V gene sequence: CDR1 MGHRA, CDR2 YSYEKL. After removal of 5 bases from V and 7 bases from J, the junction contained 14 bases not matched to a gene. This CDR3 has 19 residues. The CDR3 region is CASSSPGLAGGTVRNEQFF. The CDR3 DNA reads as TGCGCCAGCAGCTCGCCGGGACTAGCGGGGGGGACAGTCAGGAATGAGCAGTTCTTC.